Included here is one TCR beta chain sequence, with context. Antigen: not known. This record belongs to a study of CD8 T cells in Susac syndrome. Overall study results and limits: Susac-specific public clones found in total CD8+ repertoires numbered about 17, and those in CD8+ TEMRA repertoires numbered a few.

The authors reverse transcribed roughly 0.5 to 1 ug RNA with random hexamers. Multiplex immunoSEQ PCR targeted 54 Vbeta and 13 Jbeta TCR beta segments. TCRdb re-analysed the immunoSEQ multiplex PCR reads in MiXCR, keeping a single row per CDR3 protein. Of 130,000 or so distinct CDR3 sequences in the sample, around 94% were seen once. Material for sequencing was CD8+ T cells from PBMCs. The source of this sequence is a human donor with Susac syndrome.

The CDR3 sequence is CSAQTVNTEAFF. CDR3 DNA sequence: TGCAGCGCCCAGACAGTGAACACTGAAGCTTTCTTT. This chain joins TRBV29-1 and TRBJ1-1; a weak D match, TRBD1 (5 bases). Germline V lookup: CDR1 SQVTM, CDR2 ANQGSEA. This CDR3 contains 12 residues. Deletions cut 7 bases from V and 0 bases from J, with 9 bases between.